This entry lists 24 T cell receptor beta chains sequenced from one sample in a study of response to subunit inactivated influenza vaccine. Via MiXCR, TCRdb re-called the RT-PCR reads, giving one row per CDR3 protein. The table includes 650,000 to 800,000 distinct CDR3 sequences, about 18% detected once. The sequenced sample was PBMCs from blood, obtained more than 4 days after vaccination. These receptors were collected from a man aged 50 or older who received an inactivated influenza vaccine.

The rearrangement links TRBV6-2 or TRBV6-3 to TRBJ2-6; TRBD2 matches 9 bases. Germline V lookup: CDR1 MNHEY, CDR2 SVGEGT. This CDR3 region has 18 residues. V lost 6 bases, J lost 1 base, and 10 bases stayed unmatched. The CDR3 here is CASRKPGTSLSGANVLTF. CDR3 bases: TGTGCCAGCAGGAAACCTGGGACTAGCTTATCTGGGGCCAACGTCCTGACTTTC.

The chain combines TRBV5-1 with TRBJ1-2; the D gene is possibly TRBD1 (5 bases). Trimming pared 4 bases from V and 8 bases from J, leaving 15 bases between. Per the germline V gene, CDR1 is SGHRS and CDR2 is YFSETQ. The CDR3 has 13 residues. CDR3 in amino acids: CASSINDRGGYTF. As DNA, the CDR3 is TGCGCCAGCAGCATCAACGATAGGGGCGGCTACACCTTC.

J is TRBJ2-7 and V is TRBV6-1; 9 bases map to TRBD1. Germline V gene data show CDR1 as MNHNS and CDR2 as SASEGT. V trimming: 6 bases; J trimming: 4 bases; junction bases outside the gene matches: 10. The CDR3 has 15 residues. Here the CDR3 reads CASRTTGTGSYEQYF. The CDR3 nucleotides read TGTGCCAGCAGAACAACCGGGACAGGGTCGTACGAGCAGTACTTC.

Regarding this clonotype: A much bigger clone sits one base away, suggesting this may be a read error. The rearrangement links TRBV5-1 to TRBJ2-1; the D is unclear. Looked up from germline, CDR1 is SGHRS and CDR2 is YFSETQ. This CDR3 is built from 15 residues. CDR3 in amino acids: CASSLGGYGYNEHFF. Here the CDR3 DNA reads TGCGCCAGCAGCTTGGGGGGATATGGCTACAATGAGCATTTCTTC.

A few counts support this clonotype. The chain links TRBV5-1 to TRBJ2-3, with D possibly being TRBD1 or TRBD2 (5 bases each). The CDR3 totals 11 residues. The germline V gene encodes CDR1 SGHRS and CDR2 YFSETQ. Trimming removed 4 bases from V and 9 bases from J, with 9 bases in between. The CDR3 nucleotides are TGCGCCAGCAGCAGGGGCGGGACGCAGTATTTT. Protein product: CASSRGGTQYF.

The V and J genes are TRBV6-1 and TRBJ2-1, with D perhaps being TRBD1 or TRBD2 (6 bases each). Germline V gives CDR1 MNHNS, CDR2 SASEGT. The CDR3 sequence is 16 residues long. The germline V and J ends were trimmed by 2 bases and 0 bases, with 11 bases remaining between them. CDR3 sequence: CASSESRGVSYNEQFF. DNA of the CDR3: TGTGCCAGCAGTGAATCGAGGGGGGTCTCCTACAATGAGCAGTTCTTC.

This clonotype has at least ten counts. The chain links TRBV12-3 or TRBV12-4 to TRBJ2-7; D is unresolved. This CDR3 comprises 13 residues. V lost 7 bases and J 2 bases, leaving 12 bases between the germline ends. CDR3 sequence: CASTSHSTYEQYF. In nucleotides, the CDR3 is TGTGCCAGCACCTCTCATAGTACCTACGAGCAGTACTTC.

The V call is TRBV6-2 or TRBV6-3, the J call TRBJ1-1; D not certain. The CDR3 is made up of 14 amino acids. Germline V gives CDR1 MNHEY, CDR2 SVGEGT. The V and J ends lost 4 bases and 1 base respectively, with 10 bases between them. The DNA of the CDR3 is TGTGCCAGCAGTTGGACTCGAACGAACACTGAAGCTTTCTTT. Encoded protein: CASSWTRTNTEAFF.

Here the CDR3 reads CASSTRTRDYEQYF. The DNA of the CDR3 is TGTGCCAGCTCCACGCGGACCCGGGACTACGAGCAGTACTTC. The chain joins TRBV12-3 or TRBV12-4 to TRBJ2-7; D perhaps matches TRBD2 (5 bases). Trimming removed 8 bases from V and 3 bases from J, with 17 bases in between. The CDR3 sequence is 14 residues long.

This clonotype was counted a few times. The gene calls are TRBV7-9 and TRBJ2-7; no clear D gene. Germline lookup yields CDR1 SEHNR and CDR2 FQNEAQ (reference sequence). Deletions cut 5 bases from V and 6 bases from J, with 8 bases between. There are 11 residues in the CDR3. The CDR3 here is CASSLQREQYF. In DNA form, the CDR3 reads TGTGCCAGCAGCCTACAGCGCGAGCAGTACTTC.

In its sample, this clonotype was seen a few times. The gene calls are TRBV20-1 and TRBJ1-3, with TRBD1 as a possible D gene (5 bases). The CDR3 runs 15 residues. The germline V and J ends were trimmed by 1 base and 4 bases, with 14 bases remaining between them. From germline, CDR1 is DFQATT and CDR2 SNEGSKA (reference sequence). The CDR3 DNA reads TGCAGTGCTAGAGTTGGGACGGCGGGAGGAAACACCATATATTTT. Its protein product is CSARVGTAGGNTIYF.

The CDR3: CASSLAAEPGNTIYF. DNA for the CDR3: TGCGCCAGCAGCTTGGCGGCGGAGCCTGGAAACACCATATATTTT. This chain links TRBV5-1 with TRBJ1-3; D gene ambiguous. CDR3 length: 15 amino acids. V was trimmed by 0 bases and J by 2 bases, leaving 9 bases between them. In germline, CDR1 is SGHRS, CDR2 YFSETQ. Full variable domain (remainder filled in from reference TRBV5-1 and TRBJ1-3): KAGVTQTPRYLIKTRGQQVTLSCSPISGHRSVSWYQQTPGQGLQFLFEYFSETQRNKGNFPGRFSGRQFSNSRSEMNVSTLELGDSALYLCASSLAAEPGNTIYFGEGSWLTVV.

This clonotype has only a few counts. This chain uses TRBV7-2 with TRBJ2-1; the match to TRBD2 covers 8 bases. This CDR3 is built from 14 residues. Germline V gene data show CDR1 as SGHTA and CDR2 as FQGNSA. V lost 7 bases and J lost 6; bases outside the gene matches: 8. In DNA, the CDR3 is TGTGCCAGCAAACCCGCGGGAGGAACCAATGAGCAGTTCTTC. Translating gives CASKPAGGTNEQFF. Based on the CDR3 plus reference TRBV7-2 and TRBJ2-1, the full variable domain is GAGVSQSPSNKVTEKGKDVELRCDPISGHTALYWYRQSLGQGLEFLIYFQGNSAPDKSGLPSDRFSAERTGGSVSTLTIQRTQQEDSAVYLCASKPAGGTNEQFFGPGTRLTVL.

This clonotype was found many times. The CDR3 coding sequence is TGTGCCAGCAGTGGACAGTCTTATAATTCACCCCTCCACTTT. It encodes CASSGQSYNSPLHF. V usage is TRBV6-1 and J usage is TRBJ1-6, with D perhaps TRBD1 (5 bases). CDR3 length: 14 amino acids. The V and J ends lost 4 bases and 4 bases respectively, with 8 bases between them. Germline assignment: CDR1 MNHNS and CDR2 SASEGT.

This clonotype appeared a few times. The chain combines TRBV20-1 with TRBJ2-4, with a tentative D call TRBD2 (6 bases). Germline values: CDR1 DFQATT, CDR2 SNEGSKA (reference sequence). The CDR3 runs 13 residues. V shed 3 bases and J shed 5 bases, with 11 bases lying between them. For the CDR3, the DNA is TGCAGTGCTAGTCGGGGGTTTGAAAACATTCAGTACTTC. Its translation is CSASRGFENIQYF.

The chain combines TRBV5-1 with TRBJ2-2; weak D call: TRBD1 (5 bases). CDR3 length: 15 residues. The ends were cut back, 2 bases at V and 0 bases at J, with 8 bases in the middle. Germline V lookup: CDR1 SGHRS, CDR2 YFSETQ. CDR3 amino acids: CASSFRDPNTGELFF. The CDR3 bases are TGCGCCAGCAGCTTCAGGGATCCGAACACCGGGGAGCTGTTTTTT.

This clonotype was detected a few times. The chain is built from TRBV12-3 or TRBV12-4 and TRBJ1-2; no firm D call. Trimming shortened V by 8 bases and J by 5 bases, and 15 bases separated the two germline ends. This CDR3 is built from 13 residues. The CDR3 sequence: CASAPQSDYGYTF. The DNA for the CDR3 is TGTGCCAGCGCGCCCCAATCCGATTATGGCTACACCTTC.

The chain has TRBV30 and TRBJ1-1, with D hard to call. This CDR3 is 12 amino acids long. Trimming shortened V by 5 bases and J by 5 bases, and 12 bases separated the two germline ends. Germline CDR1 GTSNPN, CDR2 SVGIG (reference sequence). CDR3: CAWGRLGTEAFF. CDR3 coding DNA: TGTGCCTGGGGGCGTCTTGGGACTGAAGCTTTCTTT.

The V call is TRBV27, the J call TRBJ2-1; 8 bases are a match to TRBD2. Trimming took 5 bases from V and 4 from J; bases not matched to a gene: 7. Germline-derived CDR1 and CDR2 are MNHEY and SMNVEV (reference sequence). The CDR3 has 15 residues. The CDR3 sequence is CASSPLAGPYNEQFF. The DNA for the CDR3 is TGTGCCAGCAGTCCCCTAGCGGGCCCTTACAATGAGCAGTTCTTC.

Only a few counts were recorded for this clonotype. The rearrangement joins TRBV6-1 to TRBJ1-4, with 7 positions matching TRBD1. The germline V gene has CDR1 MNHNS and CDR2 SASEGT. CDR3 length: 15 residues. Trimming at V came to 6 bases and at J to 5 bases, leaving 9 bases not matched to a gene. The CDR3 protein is CASSRNRGLNEKLFF. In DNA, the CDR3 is TGTGCCAGCAGCCGAAACAGGGGCCTAAATGAAAAACTGTTTTTT.

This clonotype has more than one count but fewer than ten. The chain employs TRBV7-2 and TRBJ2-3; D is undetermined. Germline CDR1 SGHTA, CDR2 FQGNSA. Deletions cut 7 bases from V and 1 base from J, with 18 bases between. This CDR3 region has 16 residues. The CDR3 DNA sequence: TGTGCCAGCAAAGCACGCGGACCCTTTGGCACAGATACGCAGTATTTT. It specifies CASKARGPFGTDTQYF.

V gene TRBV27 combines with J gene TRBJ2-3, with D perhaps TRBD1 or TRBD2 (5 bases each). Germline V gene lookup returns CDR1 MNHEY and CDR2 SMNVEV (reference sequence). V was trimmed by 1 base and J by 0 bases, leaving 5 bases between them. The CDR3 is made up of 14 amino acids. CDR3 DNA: TGTGCCAGCAGTTTATGGGACAGCACAGATACGCAGTATTTT. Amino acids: CASSLWDSTDTQYF.

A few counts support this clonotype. Here the CDR3 reads CASSEQIHYGYTF. CDR3 DNA sequence: TGTGCCAGCAGTGAACAGATTCACTATGGCTACACCTTC. The chain employs TRBV6-1 and TRBJ1-2; D remains ambiguous. There are 13 residues in the CDR3. Germline V lookup: CDR1 MNHNS, CDR2 SASEGT. Trimming stripped 2 bases from V and 3 bases from J, with 7 bases between.

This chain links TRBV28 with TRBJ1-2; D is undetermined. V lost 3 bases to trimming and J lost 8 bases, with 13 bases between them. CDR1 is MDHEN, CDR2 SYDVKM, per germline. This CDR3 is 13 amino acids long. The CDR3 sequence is CASSLTDFGGYTF. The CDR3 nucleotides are TGTGCCAGCAGTTTGACGGATTTCGGGGGCTACACCTTC.